The 18 T cell receptor beta chains below all came from one sample that was sequenced in a study of cytomegalovirus exposure and HLA in healthy donors. PCR involved 60 Vbeta and 13 Jbeta primers. This table comes from immunoSEQ multiplex PCR, and its TCRdb copy is limited to in-frame clones, with some not included. In the table there are about 54,000 clones, less than 85% of which are singletons. The sequenced sample was PBMCs. Receptor source: a young woman in good health and CMV-seronegative.

The chain joins TRBV27 to TRBJ2-1; 9 bases line up with TRBD2. Germline V gives CDR1 MNHEY, CDR2 SMNVEV (reference sequence). The CDR3 contains 17 residues. The ends lost 11 bases at V and 0 bases at J; junction bases unmatched: 14. The CDR3 nucleotides read TGTGCCTGTTCAAGACTAGCGGACGCCTTCTCCTACAATGAGCAGTTCTTC. This translates into CACSRLADAFSYNEQFF.

The chain combines TRBV10-3 with TRBJ1-5; weak D call: TRBD1 (6 bases). The V end was cut by 2 bases, the J end by 1 base, with 9 bases between. Germline-derived CDR1 and CDR2 are ENHRY and SYGVKD. The CDR3 consists of 15 residues. This CDR3 reads CAISELQGSNQPQHF. CDR3 DNA sequence: TGTGCCATCAGTGAGCTTCAGGGGAGCAATCAGCCCCAGCATTTT.

This clone appeared a few times. The gene calls are TRBV6-1 and TRBJ2-3; weak D call: TRBD2 (5 bases). The V gene's germline CDR1 is MNHNS and CDR2 SASEGT. V shed 4 bases and J shed 1 base, with 9 bases lying between them. This CDR3 comprises 14 residues. The CDR3 region has the DNA TGTGCCAGCAGTGTCCAACTAGGCACAGATACGCAGTATTTT. It is translated as CASSVQLGTDTQYF.

The genes are TRBV6-1 and TRBJ2-1, with 7 bases lining up with TRBD1. The germline CDR1 and CDR2 sequences are MNHNS and SASEGT. This CDR3 is built from 15 residues. The V gene end was trimmed by 2 bases and the J gene end by 8 bases; junction bases not matched to a gene: 9. The CDR3 bases are TGTGCCAGCAGTGAATCCAGGGACAGTTTCCATGAGCAGTTCTTC. As protein: CASSESRDSFHEQFF.

This clone was observed once. The chain joins TRBV6-1 to TRBJ1-6; tentatively, D is TRBD1 (6 bases). CDR1 is MNHNS, CDR2 SASEGT, per germline. The germline V and J ends were trimmed by 4 bases and 4 bases, with 17 bases remaining between them. The CDR3 consists of 17 residues. In DNA, the CDR3 is TGTGCCAGCAGTGCAGCTAAACAGGGCGGGTATAATTCACCCCTCCACTTT. Translating it yields CASSAAKQGGYNSPLHF.

The chain employs TRBV5-1 and TRBJ1-4, with a weak D call TRBD1 (6 bases). V was trimmed by 4 bases and J by 5 bases, leaving 9 bases between them. The V gene's germline CDR1 is SGHRS and CDR2 YFSETQ. The CDR3 loop spans 13 amino acids. The CDR3 sequence: CASSGQGNEKLFF. The CDR3 DNA reads as TGCGCCAGCAGCGGGCAGGGGAATGAAAAACTGTTTTTT. Using reference TRBV5-1 and TRBJ1-4 for the parts outside the CDR3, the full variable domain is KAGVTQTPRYLIKTRGQQVTLSCSPISGHRSVSWYQQTPGQGLQFLFEYFSETQRNKGNFPGRFSGRQFSNSRSEMNVSTLELGDSALYLCASSGQGNEKLFFGSGTQLSVL.

This clone appeared a single time. V is TRBV28 and J is TRBJ1-2, with D possibly matching TRBD1 (5 bases). Germline V lookup: CDR1 MDHEN, CDR2 SYDVKM. The length of the CDR3 is 12 residues. CDR3 sequence: CAGGGGNYGYTF. Here the CDR3 DNA reads TGTGCGGGGGGGGGAGGGAACTATGGCTACACCTTC.

V usage is TRBV19 and J usage is TRBJ2-7; D is possibly TRBD2 (6 bases). Germline-derived CDR1 and CDR2 are LNHDA and SQIVND (reference sequence). The CDR3 is 15 amino acids. V shed 8 bases and J shed 3 bases, with 20 bases lying between them. CDR3 bases: TGTGCCAGTTCCCCTGGGGGGACCTATGACTACGAGCAGTACTTC. Amino acid sequence: CASSPGGTYDYEQYF.

The rearrangement joins TRBV7-6 to TRBJ2-3; TRBD2 aligns across 8 bases. Germline loops: CDR1 SGHVS, CDR2 FNYEAQ. This CDR3 region has 16 residues. J gave up 6 bases and V 3 bases, and 11 bases lay outside the gene matches. The CDR3 is CASSFGSGDSRDTQYF. The CDR3, as DNA: TGTGCCAGCAGCTTTGGTAGCGGGGATTCACGGGATACGCAGTATTTT.

J is TRBJ2-5 and V is TRBV14; a possible D gene is TRBD1 (5 bases). CDR3 size: 15 residues. The ends were cut back, 0 bases at V and 5 bases at J, with 13 bases in the middle. The germline CDR1 and CDR2 sequences are SGHDN and FVKESK. CDR3 sequence (DNA): TGTGCCAGCAGCCAAGAAGCGCTCAGGGCTGAGACCCAGTACTTC. Its protein product is CASSQEALRAETQYF.

The J gene is TRBJ2-7, the V gene TRBV9, with D tentatively TRBD1 (6 bases). This CDR3 is built from 14 residues. In germline, CDR1 is SGDLS, CDR2 YYNGEE. V gave up 4 bases and J gave up 3 bases, with 14 bases separating them. The CDR3 is CASSLSADSYEQYF. The CDR3 DNA reads TGTGCCAGCAGCCTTAGTGCGGACAGCTACGAGCAGTACTTC.

The genes are TRBV7-8 and TRBJ2-4; possibly TRBD1 for D (5 bases). V was shortened by 9 bases and J by 1 base, with 13 bases between the two germline ends. The CDR3 is made up of 14 amino acids. Germline values: CDR1 SGHVS, CDR2 FQNEAQ. The CDR3 DNA is TGTGCCAGTAGGGGCGACGGGGCCAAAAACATTCAGTACTTC. Protein sequence: CASRGDGAKNIQYF.

The V call is TRBV11-1, the J call TRBJ2-7, with D possibly matching TRBD2 (5 bases). Germline CDR1 reads SGHAT; CDR2 reads FQDESV (reference sequence). This CDR3 comprises 13 residues. V shed 5 bases and J shed 4 bases, with 12 bases lying between them. CDR3: CASSQGGQYEQYF. The CDR3, as DNA: TGTGCCAGCAGCCAAGGCGGGCAGTACGAGCAGTACTTC. The whole variable domain, remainder taken from reference TRBV11-1 and TRBJ2-7, is EAEVAQSPRYKITEKSQAVAFWCDPISGHATLYWYRQILGQGPELLVQFQDESVVDDSQLPKDRFSAERLKGVDSTLKIQPAELGDSAMYLCASSQGGQYEQYFGPGTRLTVT.

V is TRBV19 and J is TRBJ2-1; 10 positions agree with TRBD1. Germline V gene data show CDR1 as LNHDA and CDR2 as SQIVND (reference sequence). V dropped 3 bases and J dropped 5; count of bases not matched to a gene: 4. The CDR3 has 15 amino acids. The CDR3 region has the DNA TGTGCCAGTAGTATGGGGACAGGGGTGGACAATGAGCAGTTCTTC. Amino acid sequence: CASSMGTGVDNEQFF. Filled out from reference TRBV19 and TRBJ2-1, the complete variable domain reads DGGITQSPKYLFRKEGQNVTLSCEQNLNHDAMYWYRQDPGQGLRLIYYSQIVNDFQKGDIAEGYSVSREKKESFPLTVTSAQKNPTAFYLCASSMGTGVDNEQFFGPGTRLTVL.

This rearrangement joins TRBV15 to TRBJ1-1; no firm D call. The ends were cut back, 0 bases at V and 4 bases at J, with 15 bases in the middle. Germline lookup yields CDR1 LNHNV and CDR2 YYDKDF (reference sequence). The CDR3 runs 16 residues. CDR3 sequence (DNA): TGTGCCACCAGCAGAGATTCTGTCGTGGCTGGCACTGAAGCTTTCTTT. Its protein product is CATSRDSVVAGTEAFF.

V gene TRBV5-1 combines with J gene TRBJ1-1, with 10 bases aligning to TRBD1. Germline CDR1 is SGHRS and CDR2 is YFSETQ. CDR3 size: 15 residues. V lost 4 bases to trimming and J lost 0 bases; unmatched junction nucleotides: 3. The CDR3 nucleotides read TGCGCCAGCAGCCTGGACAGGGGGTTGAACACTGAAGCTTTCTTT. It is translated as CASSLDRGLNTEAFF.

The chain's CDR3 is CASSYRGTNNEQFF. The DNA of the CDR3 is TGTGCCAGCAGCTATAGGGGGACAAACAATGAGCAGTTCTTC. V gene TRBV27 combines with J gene TRBJ2-1; weak D call: TRBD1 (6 bases). The germline CDR1 and CDR2 sequences are MNHEY and SMNVEV (reference sequence). This CDR3 is 14 amino acids long. V was cut by 6 bases and J by 5 bases, with 14 bases left in between.

The rearrangement links TRBV28 to TRBJ2-5, with D tentatively TRBD2 (6 bases). The DNA matches TRBJ2-7 better at its end, which makes the J call doubtful. The CDR3 totals 15 residues. CDR1 and CDR2 (germline): MDHEN, SYDVKM. The CDR3 region is CASTAAWRGLDEQYF. Here the CDR3 DNA reads TGTGCCAGCACGGCTGCGTGGAGGGGCCTGGACGAGCAGTACTTC.